The 17 T cell receptor beta chains reported below all come from one sample, sequenced in a study of T cell repertoires in cytomegalovirus infection. The antigens for these receptors are not known. TCRdb fed the reads into MiXCR, producing one record per CDR3 protein. The sample lists 680,000 or so distinct CDR3 sequences; about 30% were seen once. The specimen was cultured PBMCs, collected from culture after CMV antigen stimulation. Every receptor here comes from a human donor in good health (CMV status not recorded). Some clones in this sample may be carry-over from other donors' samples.

The genes are TRBV5-1 and TRBJ2-3; maybe TRBD2 (6 bases). Germline loops: CDR1 SGHRS, CDR2 YFSETQ. V was clipped by 4 bases and J by 4 bases, with 16 bases between them. This CDR3 spans 15 amino acids. The DNA for the CDR3 is TGCGCCAGCAGCCTAGGGTCGGGAGTCGCAGATACGCAGTATTTT. Residues: CASSLGSGVADTQYF.

This clonotype was counted a few times. The rearrangement joins TRBV2 to TRBJ2-5, with no clear D. This CDR3 is 14 amino acids long. Between the trimmed V and J ends, which lost 0 bases and 3 bases, there was a span of 8 bases. Germline CDR1 reads SNHLY; CDR2 reads FYNNEI. CDR3 in amino acids: CASSEAEFEETQYF. The CDR3 DNA reads TGTGCCAGCAGTGAAGCCGAGTTCGAAGAGACCCAGTACTTC.

Remarks on this clonotype: Mismatch with germline at one junction end may stem from a read error. The chain couples TRBV28 to TRBJ1-1, with D perhaps matching TRBD1 (5 bases). The length of the CDR3 is 11 residues. Germline CDR1 is MDHEN and CDR2 is SYDVKM. The CDR3 is CASSSHPRASF. CDR3 bases: TGTGCCAGCAGCTCCCACCCCAGGGCTTCCTTT.

The table lists this clonotype with many counts. In DNA, the CDR3 is TGTGCCAGCAGCGTTGCCGGGACGATCCCCTACGAGCAGTACTTC. This codes for CASSVAGTIPYEQYF. The chain couples TRBV7-9 to TRBJ2-7; D is possibly TRBD1 or TRBD2 (5 bases each). V lost 5 bases and J 2 bases, leaving 16 bases between the germline ends. CDR3 size: 15 residues. CDR1 is SEHNR and CDR2 is FQNEAQ in the germline V gene (reference sequence).

This clonotype was seen more than once but under ten times. The CDR3 reads CASSSGGEGEVTGYTF. The CDR3 DNA reads as TGTGCCAGCAGTTCCGGGGGGGAAGGGGAGGTGACTGGCTACACCTTC. The gene calls are TRBV28 and TRBJ1-2; possible D gene TRBD1, 5 bases. The germline V and J ends were trimmed by 4 bases and 7 bases, with 22 bases remaining between them. This CDR3 has 16 residues. Germline V gene data show CDR1 as MDHEN and CDR2 as SYDVKM.

The chain employs TRBV4-1 and TRBJ1-2; D not resolved. The CDR3 length is 11 residues. Looked up from germline, CDR1 is MGHRA and CDR2 is YSYEKL. V lost 0 bases to trimming and J lost 6 bases, with 2 bases between them. The CDR3 protein is CASSQEDGYTF. CDR3 nucleotide sequence: TGCGCCAGCAGCCAAGAAGATGGCTACACCTTC.

This chain uses TRBV20-1 with TRBJ2-1; 7 bases line up with TRBD2. CDR1 is DFQATT and CDR2 is SNEGSKA in the germline V gene (reference sequence). The CDR3 totals 16 residues. Losses at the gene ends were 5 bases for V and 5 bases for J; bases not matched to a gene: 15. The CDR3 DNA sequence: TGCAGTGCTGTCCCAGGGTCGGGGAGGGTTGACAATGAGCAGTTCTTC. It encodes CSAVPGSGRVDNEQFF.

This chain joins TRBV6-1 and TRBJ2-7; TRBD1 matches at 10 bases. V lost 5 bases to trimming and J lost 2 bases; unmatched junction nucleotides: 6. Germline loops: CDR1 MNHNS, CDR2 SASEGT. This CDR3 has 15 amino acids. This chain's CDR3 is CASSYGTGATYEQYF. CDR3 nucleotides: TGTGCCAGCAGTTACGGGACAGGGGCCACCTACGAGCAGTACTTC.

This clonotype was detected only a few times. The genes are TRBV6-1 and TRBJ1-1, with D unclear. The V end lost 6 bases, the J end lost 6 bases, and 11 bases lay between the germline ends. The germline gives CDR1 MNHNS, CDR2 SASEGT. The CDR3 covers 12 residues. The CDR3 loop reads CASRSSGSEAFF. The CDR3, as DNA: TGTGCCAGCAGGTCGTCCGGGTCTGAAGCTTTCTTT.

In this sample, this clonotype turned up many times. The chain employs TRBV7-2 and TRBJ2-5, with D unclear. V was cut by 3 bases and J by 1 base, with 9 bases left in between. The germline V gene has CDR1 SGHTA and CDR2 FQGNSA. This CDR3 comprises 14 residues. The CDR3 region is CASSFRQTQETQYF. The DNA for the CDR3 is TGTGCCAGCAGCTTCCGGCAAACCCAAGAGACCCAGTACTTC.

The V gene is TRBV28, the J gene TRBJ1-5; D gene unclear. V lost 4 bases and J 0 bases, leaving 13 bases between the germline ends. The V gene's germline CDR1 is MDHEN and CDR2 SYDVKM. This CDR3 contains 16 residues. CDR3 nucleotide sequence: TGTGCCAGCAGTTCCCGTCAGTGGTATAGCAATCAGCCCCAGCATTTT. Translating it yields CASSSRQWYSNQPQHF.

V gene TRBV12-3 or TRBV12-4 combines with J gene TRBJ2-1, with D unclear. The V end was cut by 11 bases, the J end by 8 bases, with 10 bases between. This CDR3 is 10 amino acids long. CDR3 amino acids: CAPSPHEQFF. CDR3 DNA sequence: TGTGCCCCCAGCCCCCATGAGCAGTTCTTC.

The chain joins TRBV7-8 to TRBJ2-7; D unresolved. The CDR3 runs to 16 residues. V gave up 3 bases and J gave up 4 bases, with 19 bases separating them. Germline values: CDR1 SGHVS, CDR2 FQNEAQ. The CDR3 bases are TGTGCCAGCAGCTTGGCAGGTTTATCCTTTCGTTACGAGCAGTACTTC. Translated: CASSLAGLSFRYEQYF.

The chain joins TRBV5-5 to TRBJ2-2, with D tentatively TRBD2 (6 bases). V dropped 0 bases and J dropped 4 bases, with 10 bases sitting between them. Germline values: CDR1 SGHKS, CDR2 YYEKEE (reference sequence). The CDR3 consists of 15 residues. CDR3 loop: CASSLVAAGTGELFF. The CDR3 DNA reads as TGTGCCAGCAGCTTGGTGGCAGCGGGCACCGGGGAGCTGTTTTTT.

There are a few counts of this clonotype. The chain joins TRBV4-2 to TRBJ2-1; possibly TRBD1 or TRBD2 for D (6 bases each). The V end lost 0 bases, the J end lost 12 bases, and 15 bases lay between the germline ends. The CDR3 is 14 residues long. Germline assignment: CDR1 LGHNA and CDR2 YNFKEQ. The CDR3 sequence is CASSQEGGQAVQFF. The CDR3, as DNA: TGTGCCAGCAGCCAAGAGGGGGGCCAGGCAGTGCAGTTCTTC.

The count of this clonotype is one. The chain couples TRBV6-2 or TRBV6-3 to TRBJ2-5; 8 positions match TRBD2. V was clipped by 11 bases and J by 5 bases; unmatched bases: 10. Germline values: CDR1 MNHEY, CDR2 SVGEGT. The CDR3 is 13 residues long. The CDR3 sequence: CAGKTSGGETQYF. CDR3 DNA: TGTGCCGGGAAAACTAGCGGTGGGGAGACCCAGTACTTC.

This clonotype was seen ten or more times. V usage is TRBV7-2 and J usage is TRBJ2-3; D gene unclear. CDR1 SGHTA and CDR2 FQGNSA come from the germline V gene. The CDR3 runs to 14 residues. With 5 bases removed from V and 1 base from J, the gap between germline ends came to 10 bases. The CDR3 nucleotides are TGTGCCAGCAGCCCAAATGGGCGCACAGATACGCAGTATTTT. Translating it yields CASSPNGRTDTQYF.